The T cell receptor (beta chain) under discussion was sequenced for a study of PD-1 blockade in classical Hodgkin lymphoma. Whole-study findings and limits: Underlying causes for the observed repertoire differences were not defined, possibly disease activity or prior therapy. Newly diagnosed and completely responding patients shared comparable baseline diversity.

After removal of 3 bases from V and 2 bases from J, the junction contained 9 bases not matched to a gene. The CDR3 length is 17 residues. Germline CDR1 and CDR2: KGHSH and LQKENI. Brentuximab vedotin exposure varied, and every patient relapsed after autologous stem cell transplantation. Concerning this clone itself: Antigen specificity is unknown.

Only in-frame clones appear in the TCRdb table, and some are missing; sequencing was by immunoSEQ multiplex PCR. The sample has over 90,000 clones; about 91% are singletons. The clonotype comes from a human donor with classical Hodgkin lymphoma. The input for sequencing was peripheral blood mononuclear cells (PBMCs), taken before the second cycle of nivolumab. V is TRBV18 and J is TRBJ2-7; 11 bases align to TRBD2. The CDR3 is CASSPVLAGGFPYEQYF. The DNA for the CDR3 is TGTGCCAGCTCACCCGTTCTAGCGGGAGGATTCCCCTACGAGCAGTACTTC.